Here is one T cell receptor beta chain with its context. There is no known antigen for this receptor. No base quality information exists; no much larger clone differs at one position. Other DNA variants within this sample encode the same CDR3. Using the deep immunoSEQ assay, TCR CDR3 regions were amplified from genomic DNA by multiplex PCR. Genomic DNA extracted from each cell subset was distributed evenly over all wells of several immunoSEQ 96-well plates, and each plate served as one replicate. For sorted subsets, around 200 ng genomic DNA, equal to tens of thousands of T cell genomes, was loaded into each replicate PCR. Purified libraries were quantified with a Qubit 3.0 fluorometer, sized on a Bioanalyzer 2100, and re-quantified with the KAPA Library Quantification kit. Every immunoSEQ 96-well plate was sequenced on a separate single-read 150-cycle Illumina NextSeq 550 flow cell. As for the original processing: Because only junctional sequences without quality scores were contained in the immunoSEQ output, filtering matching that applied to full-length reads could not be performed. Sequences were annotated with PyIR, a Python wrapper for IgBLAST v1.9, and V/J genes and CDR3 were assigned using IMGT germline references. Reads with weak V/J assignments (E-value above 1e-6), missing CDR3, stop codons, out-of-frame junctions, or ambiguous translated residues were removed. A V3J clonotype was defined by an identical inferred V gene, J gene, and CDR3 amino acid sequence. Percentage overlap between repertoires was calculated by dividing the number of shared unique clonotypes by the size of the smaller repertoire. Repertoire richness was assessed with RTK rarefaction, the Chao1 estimator, and Recon v2.1 estimates of unobserved clonotypes. Generation probabilities were computed with OLGA for all TCRbeta clonotypes obtained by the gDNA method from several donors. Not all clones reach the TCRdb copy of this immuneACCESS table, which keeps in-frame sequences only. Checked studies attribute under half of the gap to unresolved V genes and leave the rest unexplained. V, J and clone size were drawn from that table, and D and trimming were deduced from the DNA. The sample table holds some 2.1 million clones, of which approximately 95% were seen once. Of the sample, 0.13% falls within the top ten clones.

This entry comes from a study of shared clonotypes between healthy human individuals (dated by TCRdb to about 2020). Broadly, across the study: Two women and three men aged 18 to 49 years were included in the cohort. For each donor, three plates each were used for CD4 naive and CD4 memory, two plates were used for CD8 naive, and one plate was used for CD8 memory. Blood TCR repertoires of about 5 healthy adults were deeply sequenced to estimate repertoire size and the extent of clonotype sharing between individuals. Different laboratories and diverse techniques were used to prepare libraries and sequence TCR repertoires, to increase sequencing depth and limit assay-specific biases. Leukapheresis yielded between about 0.94 and 10 billion PBMCs per donor. On the study overall, not on this receptor specifically: Across a few donors, about 4.5% of naive CD4, 3.5% of naive CD8, 2% to 2.5% of memory CD4, and over 0.35% of memory CD8 clonotypes were shared. Only blood was sampled, and tissue TCR repertoires likely differ from those in blood. Because the study included a small number of donors, the genetic and exposure-history diversity represented was limited. Higher generation probabilities were observed for clonotypes shared by all four sorted-subset donors than for non-shared clonotypes. Rarefaction of sorted-subset datasets indicated incomplete sequencing despite the large sequencing depth. Pairwise subsampling indicated that sequencing depth was expected to affect the degree of clonotype sharing among donors. Estimated clonotype richness was generally larger for naive than for memory subsets.

V and J are trimmed by 5 bases and 4 bases, and the gene matches miss 6 bases of the junction. The germline V gene (reference sequence) supplies CDR1 GTSNPN and CDR2 SVGIG. The CDR3 runs 13 amino acids, cysteine and phenylalanine included. The CDR3 DNA has 39 bases and is translated from base 1. The donors were healthy, HIV-negative adults who had no recently reported acute infections or vaccinations. Only Caucasian adults living in Nashville, Tennessee, USA were represented among the donors. Magnetic negative selection was used to enrich CD4+ T cells, after which naive cells were positively selected on CD45RA and the negative fraction became the memory subset. After blood collection by leukapheresis, PBMCs were isolated using Ficoll-Histopaque density gradient centrifugation and then cryopreserved in the vapor phase of liquid nitrogen. Analytical flow cytometry was used to check the purity and quantity of every magnetically sorted T cell population. From each sorted fraction, genomic DNA was isolated and quantified by UV absorbance on a Nanodrop 2000c.

Recombination linked TRBV30 to TRBJ1-1; TRBD1 lines up with 8 middle nucleotides. Sequenced sample: naive CD4+ T cells sorted from blood. The cell subset or site label for this specimen denotes: CD45RA+ positively selected. This clonotype was obtained from a man in his late teens or twenties in good health. The CDR3 region has the sequence CAWRKQGGTEAFF. The DNA is TGTGCCTGGCGGAAACAGGGGGGCACTGAAGCTTTCTTT.